The clone carrying this T cell receptor (beta chain) appeared many times. The target antigen is unknown. This CDR3 spans 14 amino acids. V lost 9 bases, J lost 1 base, and 6 bases stayed unmatched. From germline, CDR1 is LGHNT and CDR2 FRNRAP. Investigators prepared the TCR beta libraries by applying iRepertoire HTBI primers and Arm-PCR of CDR3 regions. TCRdb used MiXCR to reprocess the multiplex PCR reads, holding one entry per CDR3 protein. The sample gives about 560,000 distinct CDR3 sequences, about 16% of which show up once; around 12% is in the top ten. Documented time point: newly diagnosed GD, antithyroid drugs for less than 3 months. RNA isolated from PBMCs was used to make the TCR library. The data are from a study of regulatory T cells in long-lasting Graves disease. Overall study findings and caveats: Favored gene segments in persistent disease were TRBV28, TRBJ1-2 and TRBJ2-5. Limited sample numbers may have lowered accuracy.

The same specimen was also included in a second study, on T cells in Graves' hyperthyroidism and ophthalmopathy.

The material sequenced was peripheral blood mononuclear cells (PBMCs), taken at new diagnosis, from a patient treated with antithyroid drugs. The chain recombines TRBV12-5 with TRBJ2-1; 7 bases are a match to TRBD1. The sequence was collected from a man in his late teens or twenties with Graves disease. CDR3 amino acids: CASKQGISYNEQFF. Here the CDR3 DNA reads TGTGCTAGCAAACAGGGGATTTCCTACAATGAGCAGTTCTTC. The variable domain in full, completed from reference TRBV12-5 and TRBJ2-1, reads DARVTQTPRHKVTEMGQEVTMRCQPILGHNTVFWYRQTMMQGLELLAYFRNRAPLDDSGMPKDRFSAEMPDATLATLKIQPSEPRDSAVYFCASKQGISYNEQFFGPGTRLTVL.